Sequencing of this T cell receptor beta chain was carried out in a study of a mutant IDH1 vaccine in newly diagnosed glioma. Study details: Initiation of the vaccine course occurred 4-6 weeks after radiotherapy alone, or alongside temozolomide cycles. Patients got radiotherapy, temozolomide, or both beforehand, and most got both.

Specified time point: week 11, during vaccination. Vaccination comprised doses that each held 300 ug of mutant IDH1 20-mer peptide, plus topical imiquimod. Assay used: immunoSEQ multiplex PCR; TCRdb lists only in-frame clones, some missing. The table lists more than 55,000 clones, 84% of them singletons. Points on this clone: Its specificity is not known.

The CDR3 runs 19 residues. Trimming at V came to 8 bases and at J to 5 bases, leaving 23 bases not matched to a gene. The germline gives CDR1 MDHEN, CDR2 SYDVKM. The chain uses TRBV28 and TRBJ2-3; 9 bases line up with TRBD1. The specimen comprised PBMCs, sampled from a glioma patient whose treatment included an IDH1 peptide vaccine. This receptor was identified in a man aged 25 to 40 with glioma. The CDR3, as DNA: TGTGCCAGCCTAATACTTTTGGGACAGGGAGGGCCGTGCGGAGATACGCAGTATTTT. This codes for CASLILLGQGGPCGDTQYF. The full variable domain, rest sourced from reference TRBV28 and TRBJ2-3, is DVKVTQSSRYLVKRTGEKVFLECVQDMDHENMFWYRQDPGLGLRLIYFSYDVKMKEKGDIPEGYSVSREKKERFSLILESASTNQTSMYLCASLILLGQGGPCGDTQYFGPGTRLTVL.